This T cell receptor beta chain appears in the sequencing data of a study of breast tumors, draining lymph nodes, adjacent tissues. This clonotype showed up many times. Its specificity is unknown. TCRdb redid the calling of the multiplex PCR reads with MiXCR, one entry per CDR3 protein. The table has some 170,000 distinct CDR3 sequences, 30% to 35% seen once. Study results and caveats: Tumor repertoires ranked between lymph nodes and nontumor tissue in diversity, with V and J gene preferences. Tumor T cell lymph node origin was a supported hypothesis, not proven. The data were judged consistent with most tumor T cells coming from lymph node and expanding in tumor. Tumor and nontumor repertoires were significantly more similar in luminal-like than in basal-like breast cancer.

Axillary draining lymph nodes of breast cancer patients supplied the node samples. Germline values: CDR1 LNHNV, CDR2 YYDKDF (reference sequence). After removal of 5 bases from V and 0 bases from J, the junction contained 9 bases not matched to a gene. The CDR3 sequence is 17 residues long. The V call is TRBV15, the J call TRBJ2-1; TRBD2 matches at 8 bases. The clonotype originates from a female donor with breast cancer. Some clones in this sample may be carry-over from other donors' samples. The sequenced sample was axillary lymph node tissue. CDR3 DNA: TGTGCCACCAGCTCCCCCCCGGGGGGGGCCTCCTACAATGAGCAGTTCTTC. As protein: CATSSPPGGASYNEQFF.